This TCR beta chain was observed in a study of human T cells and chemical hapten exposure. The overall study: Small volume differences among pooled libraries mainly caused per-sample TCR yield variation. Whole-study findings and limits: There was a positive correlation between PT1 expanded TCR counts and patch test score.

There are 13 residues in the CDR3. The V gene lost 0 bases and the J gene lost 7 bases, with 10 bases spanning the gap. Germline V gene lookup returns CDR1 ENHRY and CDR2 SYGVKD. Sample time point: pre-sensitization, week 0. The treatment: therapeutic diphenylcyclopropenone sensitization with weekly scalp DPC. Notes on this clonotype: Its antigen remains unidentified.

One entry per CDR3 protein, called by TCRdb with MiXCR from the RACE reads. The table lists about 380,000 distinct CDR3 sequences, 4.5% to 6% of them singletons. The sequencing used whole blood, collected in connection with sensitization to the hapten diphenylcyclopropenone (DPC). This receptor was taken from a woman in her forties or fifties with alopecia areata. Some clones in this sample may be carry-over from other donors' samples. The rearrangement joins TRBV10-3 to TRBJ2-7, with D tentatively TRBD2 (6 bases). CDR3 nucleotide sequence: TGTGCCATCAGTGAGTCATGGGGGACTGAGCAGTACTTC. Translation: CAISESWGTEQYF.